This entry concerns a single T cell receptor (beta chain). Its antigen is not identified. The sample originates from a study of cytomegalovirus exposure and HLA in healthy donors. General study findings and limits: Some TCR beta chains (around 160 of them) were listed as cytomegalovirus-associated. Three CMV-associated chains were confirmed in vitro to be specific for CMV antigens.

Using immunoSEQ multiplex PCR, the repertoire was profiled, and TCRdb retains in-frame clones only, with some absent. The sample has about 92,000 clones, 80% to 95% seen once. While the first cohort had 600 to 800 subjects, the donors belonged to the separate validation cohort of fewer than 150 subjects. This receptor was taken from a woman in her 30s in good health and CMV-seropositive. Sequenced input: PBMCs.

CDR3 nucleotides: TGTGCCACCCAAGGACAAAGCCCTGAAAAACTGTTTTTT. Its translation: CATQGQSPEKLFF. The V and J genes are TRBV28 and TRBJ1-4, with D possibly matching TRBD1 (5 bases). Trimming pared 10 bases from V and 7 bases from J, leaving 16 bases between. The CDR3 contains 13 residues. The germline gives CDR1 MDHEN, CDR2 SYDVKM.